The 2 T cell receptor beta chains reported below all come from one sample, sequenced in a study of T cell responses to AZD1222 COVID-19 vaccine. This table comes from immunoSEQ multiplex PCR, and its TCRdb copy is limited to in-frame clones, with some not included. Here the sample spans roughly 120,000 clones, over 75% being singletons. Sample: peripheral blood, taken on day 0 of AZD1222 vaccination. These receptors all come from an adult in good health.

The chain couples TRBV6-1 to TRBJ1-1; D is ambiguous. The CDR3 runs 12 residues. Trimming stripped 2 bases from V and 4 bases from J, with 5 bases between. Germline CDR1 is MNHNS and CDR2 is SASEGT. CDR3 DNA: TGTGCCAGCAGTGAAAGAGGCACTGAAGCTTTCTTT. Translation: CASSERGTEAFF.

This chain links TRBV14 with TRBJ1-2; TRBD1 agrees at 8 bases. Germline lookup yields CDR1 SGHDN and CDR2 FVKESK. J gave up 4 bases and V 5 bases, and 9 bases lay outside the gene matches. This CDR3 comprises 15 residues. CDR3 residues: CASSEGQAIGYGYTF. The CDR3 DNA follows: TGTGCCAGCAGCGAGGGACAGGCAATTGGCTATGGCTACACCTTC.